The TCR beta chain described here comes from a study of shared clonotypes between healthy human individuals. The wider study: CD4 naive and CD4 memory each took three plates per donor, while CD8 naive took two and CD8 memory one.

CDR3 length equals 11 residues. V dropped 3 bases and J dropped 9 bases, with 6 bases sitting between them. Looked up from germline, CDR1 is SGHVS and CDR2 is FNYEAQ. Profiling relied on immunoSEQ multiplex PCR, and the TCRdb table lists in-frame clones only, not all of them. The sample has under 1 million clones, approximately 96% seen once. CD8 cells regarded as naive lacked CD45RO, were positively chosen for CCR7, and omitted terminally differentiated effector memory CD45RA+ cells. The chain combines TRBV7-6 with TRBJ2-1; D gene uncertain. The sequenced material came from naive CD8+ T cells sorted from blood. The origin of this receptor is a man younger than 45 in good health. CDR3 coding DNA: TGTGCCAGCAGCTTTACCGGTGAGCAGTTCTTC. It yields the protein CASSFTGEQFF.